The subject of this entry is one TCR beta chain. This sample stems from a study of T cells in localized non-small cell lung cancer. Measured with immunoSEQ multiplex PCR; TCRdb has only the in-frame clones, and not every one. The profile shows 15,000 to 20,000 clones, around 83% of them singletons. The CDR3 runs to 16 residues. In germline, CDR1 is MGHRA, CDR2 YSYEKL. Trimming stripped 2 bases from V and 1 base from J, with 14 bases between. The source of this sequence is a male donor aged 60 or over with stage III lung adenocarcinoma. This sequence joins TRBV4-1 and TRBJ1-1, with D perhaps matching TRBD1 (5 bases). Material: peripheral blood, obtained before any cancer treatment. CDR3: CASSQPPRTPNTEAFF. The CDR3, as DNA: TGCGCCAGCAGCCAACCACCCAGGACACCGAACACTGAAGCTTTCTTT.